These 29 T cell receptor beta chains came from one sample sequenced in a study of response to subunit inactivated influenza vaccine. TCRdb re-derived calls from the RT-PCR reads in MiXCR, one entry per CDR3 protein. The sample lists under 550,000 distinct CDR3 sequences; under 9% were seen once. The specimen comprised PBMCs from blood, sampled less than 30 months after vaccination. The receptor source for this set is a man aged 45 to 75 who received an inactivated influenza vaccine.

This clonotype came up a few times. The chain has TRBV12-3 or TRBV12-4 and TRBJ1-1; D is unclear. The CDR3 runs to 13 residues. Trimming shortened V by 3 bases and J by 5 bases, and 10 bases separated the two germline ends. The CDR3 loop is CASSFMGSTEAFF. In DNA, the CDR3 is TGTGCCAGCAGTTTCATGGGGTCTACTGAAGCTTTCTTT.

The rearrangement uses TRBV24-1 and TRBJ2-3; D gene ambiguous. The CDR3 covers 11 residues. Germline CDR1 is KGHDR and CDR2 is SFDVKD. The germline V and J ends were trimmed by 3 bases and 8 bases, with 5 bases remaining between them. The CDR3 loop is CATSDLITQYF. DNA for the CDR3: TGTGCCACCAGTGATCTCATTACGCAGTATTTT.

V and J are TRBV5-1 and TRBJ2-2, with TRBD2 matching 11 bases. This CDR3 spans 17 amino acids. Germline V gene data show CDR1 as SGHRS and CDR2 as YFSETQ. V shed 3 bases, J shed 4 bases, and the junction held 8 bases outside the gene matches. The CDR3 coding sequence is TGCGCCAGCAGCTACATACCCGGGACTAGCGGCACCGGGGAGCTGTTTTTT. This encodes CASSYIPGTSGTGELFF.

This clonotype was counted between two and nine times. The CDR3 bases are TGTGCCAGCAGCTTATATGTATACAGGGTGAGCGAGACCCAGTACTTC. Protein product: CASSLYVYRVSETQYF. The genes are TRBV7-2 and TRBJ2-5; D may be TRBD1 (6 bases). The CDR3 extends over 16 amino acids. The V end was cut by 2 bases, the J end by 5 bases, with 18 bases between. CDR1 and CDR2 from the germline V gene are SGHTA and FQGNSA.

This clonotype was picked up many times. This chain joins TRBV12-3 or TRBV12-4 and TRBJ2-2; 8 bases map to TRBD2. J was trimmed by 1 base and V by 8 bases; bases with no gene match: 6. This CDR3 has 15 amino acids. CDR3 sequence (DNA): TGTGCCAGCTTTCCGGGGGGGCTGAACACCGGGGAGCTGTTTTTT. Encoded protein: CASFPGGLNTGELFF.

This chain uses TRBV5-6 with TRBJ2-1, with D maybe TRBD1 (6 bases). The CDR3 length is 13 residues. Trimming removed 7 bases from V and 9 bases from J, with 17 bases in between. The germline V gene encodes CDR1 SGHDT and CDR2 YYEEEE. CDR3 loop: CASGRGIGFEQFF. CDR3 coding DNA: TGTGCCAGCGGAAGGGGGATCGGGTTTGAGCAGTTCTTC.

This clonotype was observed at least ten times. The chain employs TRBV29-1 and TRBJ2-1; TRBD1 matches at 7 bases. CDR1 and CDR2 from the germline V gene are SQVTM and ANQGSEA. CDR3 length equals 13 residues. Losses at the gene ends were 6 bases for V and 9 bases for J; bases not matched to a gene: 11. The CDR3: CSVHRGPAGEQFF. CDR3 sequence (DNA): TGCAGCGTACACAGGGGCCCCGCGGGTGAGCAGTTCTTC.

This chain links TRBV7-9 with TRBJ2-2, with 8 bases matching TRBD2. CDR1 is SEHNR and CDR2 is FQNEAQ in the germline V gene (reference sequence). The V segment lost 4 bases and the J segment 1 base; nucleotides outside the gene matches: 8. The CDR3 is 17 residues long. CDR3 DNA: TGTGCCAGCAGCTCATGGACTAGCCTTAAGAACACCGGGGAGCTGTTTTTT. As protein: CASSSWTSLKNTGELFF. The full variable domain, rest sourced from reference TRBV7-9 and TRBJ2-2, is DTGVSQNPRHKITKRGQNVTFRCDPISEHNRLYWYRQTLGQGPEFLTYFQNEAQLEKSRLLSDRFSAERPKGSFSTLEIQRTEQGDSAMYLCASSSWTSLKNTGELFFGEGSRLTVL.

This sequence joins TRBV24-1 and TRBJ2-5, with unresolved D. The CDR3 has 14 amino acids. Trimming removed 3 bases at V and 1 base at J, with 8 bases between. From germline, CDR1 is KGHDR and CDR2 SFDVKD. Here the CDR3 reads CATSDNLLQETQYF. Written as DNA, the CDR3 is TGTGCCACCAGTGATAACTTACTCCAAGAGACCCAGTACTTC.

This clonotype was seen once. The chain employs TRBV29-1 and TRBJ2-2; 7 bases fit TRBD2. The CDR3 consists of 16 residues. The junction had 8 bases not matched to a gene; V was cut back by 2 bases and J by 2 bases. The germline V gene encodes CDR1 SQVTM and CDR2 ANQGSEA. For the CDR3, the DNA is TGCAGCGTTGAACGTAGGGCTAGCGGAAACACCGGGGAGCTGTTTTTT. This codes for CSVERRASGNTGELFF.

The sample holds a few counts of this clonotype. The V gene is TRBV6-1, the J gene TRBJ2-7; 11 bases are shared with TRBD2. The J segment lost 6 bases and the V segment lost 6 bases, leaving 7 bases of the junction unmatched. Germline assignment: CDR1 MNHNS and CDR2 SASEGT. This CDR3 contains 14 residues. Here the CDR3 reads CASRSLAGVGEQYF. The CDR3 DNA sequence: TGTGCCAGCAGATCACTAGCGGGAGTGGGCGAGCAGTACTTC.

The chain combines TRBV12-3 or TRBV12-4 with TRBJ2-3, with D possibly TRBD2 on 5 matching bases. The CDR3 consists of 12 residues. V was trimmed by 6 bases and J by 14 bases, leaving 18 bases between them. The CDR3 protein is CASSTRRSLRYF. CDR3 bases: TGTGCCAGCAGCACCCGGAGGTCCTTGAGGTATTTT.

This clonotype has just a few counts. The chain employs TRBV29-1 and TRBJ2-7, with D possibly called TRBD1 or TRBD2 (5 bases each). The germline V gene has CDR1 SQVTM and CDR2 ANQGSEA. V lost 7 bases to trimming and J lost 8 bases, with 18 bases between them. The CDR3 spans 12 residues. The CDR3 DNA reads TGCAGCGCGGGACGGACCGAATTTAAGCAGTACTTC. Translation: CSAGRTEFKQYF.

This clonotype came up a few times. The CDR3 DNA reads as TGCGCCAGCAGCTTGGGGCGGACGGTAGGGAATGAGCAGTTCTTC. This sequence encodes CASSLGRTVGNEQFF. The chain joins TRBV5-1 to TRBJ2-1; D ambiguous. CDR1 SGHRS and CDR2 YFSETQ come from the germline V gene. The V gene lost 0 bases and the J gene lost 7 bases, with 14 bases spanning the gap. The CDR3 has 15 amino acids. The complete variable domain, with remaining parts taken from reference TRBV5-1 and TRBJ2-1, reads KAGVTQTPRYLIKTRGQQVTLSCSPISGHRSVSWYQQTPGQGLQFLFEYFSETQRNKGNFPGRFSGRQFSNSRSEMNVSTLELGDSALYLCASSLGRTVGNEQFFGPGTRLTVL.

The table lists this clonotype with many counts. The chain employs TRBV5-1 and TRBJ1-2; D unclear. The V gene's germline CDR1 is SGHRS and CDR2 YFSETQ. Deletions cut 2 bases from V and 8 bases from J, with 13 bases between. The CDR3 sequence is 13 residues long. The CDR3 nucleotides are TGCGCCAGCAGCTTAGCAGAAACGGGAGGCTACACCTTC. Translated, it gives CASSLAETGGYTF.

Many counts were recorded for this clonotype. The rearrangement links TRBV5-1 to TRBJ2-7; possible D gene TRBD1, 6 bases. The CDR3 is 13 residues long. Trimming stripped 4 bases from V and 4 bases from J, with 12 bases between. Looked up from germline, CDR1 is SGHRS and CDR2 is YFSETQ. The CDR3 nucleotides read TGCGCCAGCAGCACCCAACAGGGATACGAGCAGTACTTC. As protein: CASSTQQGYEQYF.

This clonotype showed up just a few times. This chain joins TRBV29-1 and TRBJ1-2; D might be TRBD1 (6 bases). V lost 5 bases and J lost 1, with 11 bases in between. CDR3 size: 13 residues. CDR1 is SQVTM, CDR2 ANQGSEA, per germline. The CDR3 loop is CSVLRTVNYGYTF. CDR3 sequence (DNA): TGCAGCGTTCTCAGGACAGTTAACTATGGCTACACCTTC.

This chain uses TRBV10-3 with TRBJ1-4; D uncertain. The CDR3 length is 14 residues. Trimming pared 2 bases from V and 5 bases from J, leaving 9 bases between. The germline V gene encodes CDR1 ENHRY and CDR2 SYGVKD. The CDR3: CAISEGWLNEKLFF. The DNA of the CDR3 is TGTGCCATCAGTGAGGGGTGGCTCAATGAAAAACTGTTTTTT.

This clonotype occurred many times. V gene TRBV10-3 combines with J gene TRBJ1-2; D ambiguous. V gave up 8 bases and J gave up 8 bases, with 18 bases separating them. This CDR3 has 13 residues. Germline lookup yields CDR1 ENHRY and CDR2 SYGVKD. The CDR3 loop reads CAIVSLPGDGYTF. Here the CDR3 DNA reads TGTGCCATCGTCTCCTTGCCGGGAGACGGCTACACCTTC.

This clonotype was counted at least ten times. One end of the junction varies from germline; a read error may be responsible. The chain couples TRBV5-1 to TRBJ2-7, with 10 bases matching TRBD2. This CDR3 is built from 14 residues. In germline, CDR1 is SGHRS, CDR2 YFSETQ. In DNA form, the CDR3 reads TGTGCCAGCAGTTGGACTAGCGGATCCTACGAGCAGTACTTC. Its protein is CASSWTSGSYEQYF.

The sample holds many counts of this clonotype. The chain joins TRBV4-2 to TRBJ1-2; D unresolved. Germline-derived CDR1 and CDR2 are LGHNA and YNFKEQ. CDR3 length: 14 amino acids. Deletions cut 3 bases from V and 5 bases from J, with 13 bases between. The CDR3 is CASSHARERYGYTF. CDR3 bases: TGTGCCAGCAGCCACGCGCGAGAAAGATATGGCTACACCTTC.

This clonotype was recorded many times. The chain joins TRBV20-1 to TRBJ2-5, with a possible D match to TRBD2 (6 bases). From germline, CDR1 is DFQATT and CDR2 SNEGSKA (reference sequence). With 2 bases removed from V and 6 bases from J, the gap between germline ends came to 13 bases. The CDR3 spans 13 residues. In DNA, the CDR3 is TGCAGTGCTAGACCCGGGGGTGGAAAGACCCAGTACTTC. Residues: CSARPGGGKTQYF.

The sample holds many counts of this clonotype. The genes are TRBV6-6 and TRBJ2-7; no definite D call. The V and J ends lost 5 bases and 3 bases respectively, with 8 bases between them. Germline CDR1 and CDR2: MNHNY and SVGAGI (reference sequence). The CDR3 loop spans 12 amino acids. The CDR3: CASSPAVYEQYF. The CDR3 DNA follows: TGTGCCAGCAGTCCAGCCGTCTACGAGCAGTACTTC.

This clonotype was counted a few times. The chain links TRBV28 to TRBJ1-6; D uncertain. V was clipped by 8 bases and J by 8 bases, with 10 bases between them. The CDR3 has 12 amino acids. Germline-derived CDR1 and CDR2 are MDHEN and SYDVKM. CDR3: CASHATDSPLHF. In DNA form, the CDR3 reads TGTGCCAGCCACGCCACCGATTCACCCCTCCACTTT. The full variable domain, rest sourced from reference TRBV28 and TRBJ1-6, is DVKVTQSSRYLVKRTGEKVFLECVQDMDHENMFWYRQDPGLGLRLIYFSYDVKMKEKGDIPEGYSVSREKKERFSLILESASTNQTSMYLCASHATDSPLHFGNGTRLTVT.

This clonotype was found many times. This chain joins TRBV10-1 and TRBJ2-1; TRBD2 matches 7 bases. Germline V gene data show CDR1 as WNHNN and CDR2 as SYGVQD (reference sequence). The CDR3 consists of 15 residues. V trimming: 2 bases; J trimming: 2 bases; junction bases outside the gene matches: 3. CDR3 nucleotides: TGCGCCAGCAGTGAGCGCGGGGGAACCTACAATGAGCAGTTCTTC. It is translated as CASSERGGTYNEQFF.

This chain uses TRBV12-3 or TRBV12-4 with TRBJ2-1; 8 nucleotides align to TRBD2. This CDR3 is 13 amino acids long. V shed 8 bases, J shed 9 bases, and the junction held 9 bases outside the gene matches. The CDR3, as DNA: TGTGCCAGCGACAGCGGGGGTCCCCGTGAGCAGTTCTTC. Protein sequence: CASDSGGPREQFF.

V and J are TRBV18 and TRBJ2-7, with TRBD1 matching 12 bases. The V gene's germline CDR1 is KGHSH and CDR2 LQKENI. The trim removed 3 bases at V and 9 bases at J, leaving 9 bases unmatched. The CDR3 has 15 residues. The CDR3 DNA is TGTGCCAGCTCACCCCGGGACAGGGGGCTCCATTCGCAGTACTTC. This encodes CASSPRDRGLHSQYF. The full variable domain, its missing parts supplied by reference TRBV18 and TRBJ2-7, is NAGVMQNPRHLVRRRGQEARLRCSPMKGHSHVYWYRQLPEEGLKFMVYLQKENIIDESGMPKERFSAEFPKEGPSILRIQQVVRGDSAAYFCASSPRDRGLHSQYFGPGTRLTVT.

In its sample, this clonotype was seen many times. CDR3 in DNA: TGCGCCAGCAGCTCGGCGGTGGGGGGCCTGGGGGAGACCCAGTACTTC. Encoded protein: CASSSAVGGLGETQYF. The chain has TRBV5-1 and TRBJ2-5; D may correspond to TRBD1 or TRBD2 (6 bases each). The germline CDR1 and CDR2 sequences are SGHRS and YFSETQ. V lost 3 bases, J lost 5 bases, and 20 bases lay in between. The CDR3 spans 16 residues. Drawing the rest from reference TRBV5-1 and TRBJ2-5, the complete variable domain is KAGVTQTPRYLIKTRGQQVTLSCSPISGHRSVSWYQQTPGQGLQFLFEYFSETQRNKGNFPGRFSGRQFSNSRSEMNVSTLELGDSALYLCASSSAVGGLGETQYFGPGTRLLVL.

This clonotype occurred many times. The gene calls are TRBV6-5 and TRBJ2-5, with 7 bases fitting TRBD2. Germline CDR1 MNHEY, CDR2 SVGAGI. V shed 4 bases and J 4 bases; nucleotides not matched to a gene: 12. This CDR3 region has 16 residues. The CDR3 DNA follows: TGTGCCAGCAGTTCCGTCGGAAGGTCGGGGGGAGAGACCCAGTACTTC. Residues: CASSSVGRSGGETQYF.